Shown below are 3 T cell receptor beta chains from a single sample sequenced in a study of metastatic and nonmetastatic thyroid tumors. TCRdb reanalyzed the PCR reads with MiXCR. The table has some 33,000 clones, 15% to 20% seen once. Not a single patient had been given any form of treatment at any point before undergoing thyroid surgery. Sequencing was performed on blood. The receptors derive from a female donor with papillary thyroid cancer or a benign thyroid nodule (not recorded which). Some clones in this sample may be carry-over from other donors' samples.

This clone was picked up many times. V usage is TRBV20-1 and J usage is TRBJ2-7; D gene ambiguous. The CDR3 length is 11 residues. Germline V lookup: CDR1 DFQATT, CDR2 SNEGSKA (reference sequence). CDR3 sequence: CSPGRSHEQYF. CDR3 coding DNA: TGCAGCCCGGGCAGGTCCCACGAGCAGTACTTC.

Comment on this clone: The junction departs from germline at one end; a sequencing error may be responsible. V gene TRBV4-1 combines with J gene TRBJ2-3; 8 bases are shared with TRBD2. The CDR3 spans 15 residues. Germline CDR1 MGHRA, CDR2 YSYEKL. CDR3 sequence: CASSPGAGGANTQYF. DNA of the CDR3: TGTGCCAGCAGCCCGGGCGCGGGGGGCGCAAATACGCAGTATTTT.

This clone came up many times. The chain is built from TRBV27 and TRBJ1-1; D call uncertain. V was clipped by 7 bases and J by 4 bases, with 19 bases between them. Germline loops: CDR1 MNHEY, CDR2 SMNVEV (reference sequence). The CDR3 totals 15 residues. CDR3 residues: CASTRSKGGITEAFF. The DNA of the CDR3 is TGTGCCAGCACGAGATCGAAGGGAGGGATCACTGAAGCTTTCTTT.